This entry lists 14 T cell receptor beta chains sequenced from one sample in a study of blood T cell repertoires in COVID-19. Clones were sequenced by immunoSEQ multiplex PCR, and TCRdb holds only the in-frame ones, with some missing. Of 330,000 or so clones listed, about 90% were seen once; the top ten hold under 1.2%. The sequenced material came from PBMCs or T cells enriched from blood (not recorded which). The receptors were gathered from a woman aged 25 to 39 who had been exposed to COVID-19.

V usage is TRBV27 and J usage is TRBJ2-7; D might be TRBD1 (5 bases). This CDR3 is built from 12 residues. The V gene lost 5 bases and the J gene lost 12 bases, with 17 bases spanning the gap. CDR1 and CDR2 (germline): MNHEY, SMNVEV (reference sequence). The CDR3 DNA reads TGTGCCAGCAGTCCTGGGGCGCAGCAGGCGTACTTC. Protein: CASSPGAQQAYF.

This chain's CDR3 is CASRRDNNSPLHF. The CDR3 DNA reads as TGTGCCAGCAGGAGAGATAATAATTCACCCCTCCACTTT. The chain uses TRBV6-5 and TRBJ1-6; D gene ambiguous. The germline CDR1 and CDR2 sequences are MNHEY and SVGAGI. CDR3 length: 13 amino acids. V lost 6 bases and J 5 bases, leaving 8 bases between the germline ends.

This CDR3 reads CASSAVYEQYF. The DNA of the CDR3 is TGTGCCAGCAGTGCGGTCTACGAGCAGTACTTC. V gene TRBV2 combines with J gene TRBJ2-7; no clear D gene. The germline V gene encodes CDR1 SNHLY and CDR2 FYNNEI. The CDR3 is 11 amino acids. V was clipped by 4 bases and J by 3 bases, with 4 bases between them.

V and J are TRBV28 and TRBJ2-5; 10 bases are a match to TRBD2. Trimming removed 3 bases from V and 5 bases from J; junction bases left unmatched: 12. The CDR3 runs 17 residues. The germline V gene encodes CDR1 MDHEN and CDR2 SYDVKM. The CDR3 loop is CASSFPLAGVRVETQYF. In DNA, the CDR3 is TGTGCCAGCAGTTTCCCCCTAGCGGGAGTTAGAGTGGAGACCCAGTACTTC.

This clone has just one count. The CDR3 spells CASSLGYGGRQGVEQFF. The CDR3 DNA follows: TGTGCCAGCAGCTTAGGTTACGGCGGGAGGCAAGGCGTTGAGCAGTTCTTC. The V gene is TRBV7-2, the J gene TRBJ2-1, with 8 bases identical to TRBD2. The CDR3 runs 17 residues. Germline values: CDR1 SGHTA, CDR2 FQGNSA. The V segment lost 1 base and the J segment 9 bases; nucleotides outside the gene matches: 14.

V usage is TRBV18 and J usage is TRBJ2-3; 12 bases are shared with TRBD2. The germline gives CDR1 KGHSH, CDR2 LQKENI. CDR3 size: 17 residues. Losses at the gene ends were 5 bases for V and 1 base for J; bases not matched to a gene: 7. The CDR3 nucleotides are TGTGCCAGCTCATCCTTGACTAGCGGGAGTCGCACAGATACGCAGTATTTT. Encoded protein: CASSSLTSGSRTDTQYF.

The genes are TRBV4-1 and TRBJ1-2; TRBD1 might be the D (5 bases). The germline V and J ends were trimmed by 5 bases and 5 bases, with 18 bases remaining between them. CDR1 and CDR2 (germline): MGHRA, YSYEKL. CDR3 length equals 15 residues. CDR3 coding DNA: TGCGCCAGCAGCGCAACCGGGACTGCCTCGTATGGCTACACCTTC. Its translation: CASSATGTASYGYTF.

The V gene is TRBV27, the J gene TRBJ2-5; perhaps TRBD2 as D (5 bases). Germline-derived CDR1 and CDR2 are MNHEY and SMNVEV (reference sequence). This CDR3 is built from 14 residues. V lost 0 bases and J lost 0, with 5 bases in between. CDR3 nucleotides: TGTGCCAGCAGTTTATCGCGGGACCAAGAGACCCAGTACTTC. It codes for CASSLSRDQETQYF.

The genes are TRBV7-2 and TRBJ1-2; tentative D call: TRBD1 (6 bases). Germline V gives CDR1 SGHTA, CDR2 FQGNSA. This CDR3 has 14 residues. The V gene lost 3 bases and the J gene lost 5 bases, with 13 bases spanning the gap. The CDR3 bases are TGTGCCAGCAGCTTCTTGGGGGCTTTGTATGGCTACACCTTC. Protein sequence: CASSFLGALYGYTF.

V gene TRBV6-1 combines with J gene TRBJ2-1; no clear D. Looked up from germline, CDR1 is MNHNS and CDR2 is SASEGT. CDR3 size: 16 residues. V was trimmed by 0 bases and J by 6 bases, leaving 15 bases between them. The CDR3 DNA sequence: TGTGCCAGCAGTGAAGCTCCGGCCCGTTCTAGCAATGAGCAGTTCTTC. Amino acid sequence: CASSEAPARSSNEQFF.

V gene TRBV6-4 combines with J gene TRBJ1-2; maybe TRBD1 (5 bases). The CDR3 is 14 amino acids. V shed 2 bases and J shed 6 bases, with 13 bases lying between them. Germline CDR1 and CDR2: MRHNA and SNTAGT. In nucleotides, the CDR3 is TGTGCCAGCAGTGACCCCGCAGGGTCCAATGGCTACACCTTC. It specifies CASSDPAGSNGYTF.

The V and J genes are TRBV6-5 and TRBJ1-2, with TRBD1 matching 7 bases. This CDR3 is 15 amino acids long. Germline CDR1 reads MNHEY; CDR2 reads SVGAGI. J lost 4 bases, V lost 2 bases, and 7 bases had no gene match. DNA for the CDR3: TGTGCCAGCAGTTACCGGCAGGGGGGAAGCTATGGCTACACCTTC. It specifies CASSYRQGGSYGYTF.

J is TRBJ1-2 and V is TRBV7-3, with a possible D match to TRBD1 (5 bases). V was trimmed by 1 base and J by 5 bases, leaving 14 bases between them. The germline CDR1 and CDR2 sequences are SGHTA and FQGTGA. This CDR3 spans 15 amino acids. The CDR3 loop is CASSLRGGSGYGYTF. CDR3 coding DNA: TGTGCCAGCAGCTTAAGGGGCGGGAGTGGGTATGGCTACACCTTC.

The chain combines TRBV7-8 with TRBJ2-7, with D uncertain. CDR1 SGHVS and CDR2 FQNEAQ come from the germline V gene. The CDR3 loop spans 16 amino acids. Trimming shortened V by 1 base and J by 3 bases, and 16 bases separated the two germline ends. CDR3 protein: CASSLGGIGPFYEQYF. For the CDR3, the DNA is TGTGCCAGCAGCTTAGGAGGAATAGGTCCCTTCTACGAGCAGTACTTC. The whole variable domain, remainder taken from reference TRBV7-8 and TRBJ2-7, is GAGVSQSPRYKVAKRGQDVALRCDPISGHVSLFWYQQALGQGPEFLTYFQNEAQLDKSGLPSDRFFAERPEGSVSTLKIQRTQQEDSAVYLCASSLGGIGPFYEQYFGPGTRLTVT.